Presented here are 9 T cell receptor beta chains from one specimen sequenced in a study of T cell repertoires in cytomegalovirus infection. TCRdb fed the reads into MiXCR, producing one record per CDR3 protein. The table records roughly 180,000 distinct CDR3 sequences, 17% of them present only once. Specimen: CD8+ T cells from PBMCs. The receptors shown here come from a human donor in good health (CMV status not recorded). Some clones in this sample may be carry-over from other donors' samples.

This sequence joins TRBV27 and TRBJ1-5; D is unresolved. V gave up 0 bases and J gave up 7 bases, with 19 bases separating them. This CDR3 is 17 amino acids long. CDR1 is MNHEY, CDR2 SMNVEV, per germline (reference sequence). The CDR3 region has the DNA TGTGCCAGCAGTTTATCGATGGTCTGGGTTGGCGTGCAGCCCCAGCATTTT. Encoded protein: CASSLSMVWVGVQPQHF.

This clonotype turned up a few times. In DNA form, the CDR3 reads TGTGCCAGCAGCGGGAAGGGGGGGCCCGGGGAGCTGTTTTTT. Its translation is CASSGKGGPGELFF. The chain uses TRBV7-3 and TRBJ2-2, with D possibly matching TRBD2 (7 bases). The CDR3 covers 14 residues. Germline CDR1 SGHTA, CDR2 FQGTGA. Deletions cut 5 bases from V and 6 bases from J, with 13 bases between.

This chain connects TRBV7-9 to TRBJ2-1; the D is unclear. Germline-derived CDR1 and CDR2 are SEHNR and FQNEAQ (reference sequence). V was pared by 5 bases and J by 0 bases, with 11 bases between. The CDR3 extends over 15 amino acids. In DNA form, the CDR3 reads TGTGCCAGCAGCCCTGACAAGAGCTCCTACAATGAGCAGTTCTTC. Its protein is CASSPDKSSYNEQFF.

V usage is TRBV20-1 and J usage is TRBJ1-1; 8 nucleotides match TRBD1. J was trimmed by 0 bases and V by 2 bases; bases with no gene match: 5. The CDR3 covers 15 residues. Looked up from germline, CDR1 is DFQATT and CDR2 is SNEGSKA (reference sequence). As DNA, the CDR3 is TGCAGTGCTAGACCCCTGACAGGGGTGAACACTGAAGCTTTCTTT. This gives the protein CSARPLTGVNTEAFF.

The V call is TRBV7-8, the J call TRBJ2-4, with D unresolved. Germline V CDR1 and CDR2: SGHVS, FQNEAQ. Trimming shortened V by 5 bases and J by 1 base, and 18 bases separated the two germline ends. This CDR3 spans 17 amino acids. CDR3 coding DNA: TGTGCCAGCAGCCAAACAGCCGGGCGCGGTGCCAAAAACATTCAGTACTTC. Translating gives CASSQTAGRGAKNIQYF.

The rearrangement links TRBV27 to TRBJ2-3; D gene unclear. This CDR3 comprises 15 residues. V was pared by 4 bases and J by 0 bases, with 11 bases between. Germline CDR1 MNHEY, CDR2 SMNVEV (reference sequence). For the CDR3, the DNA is TGTGCCAGCAGTTCAACAGCTCTTAGCACAGATACGCAGTATTTT. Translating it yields CASSSTALSTDTQYF.

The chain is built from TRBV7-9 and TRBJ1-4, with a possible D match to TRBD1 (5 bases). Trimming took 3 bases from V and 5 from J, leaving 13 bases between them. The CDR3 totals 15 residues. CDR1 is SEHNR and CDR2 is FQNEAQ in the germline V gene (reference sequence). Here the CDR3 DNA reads TGTGCCAGCAGCTTCCAGGACAACAAGAATGAAAAACTGTTTTTT. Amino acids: CASSFQDNKNEKLFF.

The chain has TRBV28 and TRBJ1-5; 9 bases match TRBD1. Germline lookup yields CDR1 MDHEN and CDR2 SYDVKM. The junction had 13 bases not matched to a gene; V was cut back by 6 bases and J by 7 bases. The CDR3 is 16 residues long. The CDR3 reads CASRSGVDRGIQPQHF. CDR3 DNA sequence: TGTGCCAGCAGGTCTGGGGTGGACAGGGGCATCCAGCCCCAGCATTTT.

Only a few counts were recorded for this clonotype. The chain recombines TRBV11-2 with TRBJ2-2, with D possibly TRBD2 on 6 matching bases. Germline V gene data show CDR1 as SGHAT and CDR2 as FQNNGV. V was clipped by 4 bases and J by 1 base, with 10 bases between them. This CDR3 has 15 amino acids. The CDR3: CASSYGLLNTGELFF. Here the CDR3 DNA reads TGTGCCAGCAGCTACGGACTATTGAACACCGGGGAGCTGTTTTTT.